One and the same sample provided the 25 T cell receptor beta chains below, sequenced in a study of graft-versus-host responses after intestinal transplantation. Libraries were prepared by immunoSEQ multiplex PCR; TCRdb keeps only in-frame clonotypes and omits some of them. The table has some 45,000 clones, roughly 91% seen once. Specimen: PBMCs, collected 524 days after transplant. The source of these receptors is a human patient who received an intestinal transplant, so some T cells may come from the graft donor.

This chain uses TRBV27 with TRBJ1-4, with D perhaps TRBD1 (6 bases). The CDR3 extends over 16 amino acids. The V end was cut by 5 bases, the J end by 7 bases, with 20 bases between. The germline V gene has CDR1 MNHEY and CDR2 SMNVEV (reference sequence). This chain's CDR3 is CASSPRGDLRSEKLFF. In DNA, the CDR3 is TGTGCCAGCAGTCCAAGGGGGGACCTTAGGAGTGAAAAACTGTTTTTT.

This sequence joins TRBV5-1 and TRBJ2-7; D is perhaps TRBD2 (6 bases). Per the germline V gene, CDR1 is SGHRS and CDR2 is YFSETQ. This CDR3 contains 15 residues. V dropped 0 bases and J dropped 1 base, with 11 bases sitting between them. In nucleotides, the CDR3 is TGCGCCAGCAGCTTGGCCAGCGGGTTATCCTACGAGCAGTACTTC. Translation: CASSLASGLSYEQYF.

This clone has a single count. V usage is TRBV4-1 and J usage is TRBJ2-7, with TRBD2 matching 10 bases. Germline V CDR1 and CDR2: MGHRA, YSYEKL. V lost 3 bases, J lost 3 bases, and 5 bases stayed unmatched. The CDR3 length is 15 residues. The CDR3 region has the DNA TGCGCCAGCAGCCAGACTCTAGCGGGAGTCTACGAGCAGTACTTC. It translates to CASSQTLAGVYEQYF.

CDR3 nucleotide sequence: TGTGCCAGCAGCCCTGGGCCACTACACTACGAGCAGTACTTC. Protein: CASSPGPLHYEQYF. This chain joins TRBV5-6 and TRBJ2-5; no definite D call. TRBJ2-7 explains the end of the DNA better; the J call may be wrong. Per the germline V gene, CDR1 is SGHDT and CDR2 is YYEEEE. The CDR3 has 14 amino acids.

This chain joins TRBV4-1 and TRBJ2-5; TRBD1 matches 7 bases. Germline V gene lookup returns CDR1 MGHRA and CDR2 YSYEKL. The length of the CDR3 is 14 residues. V dropped 5 bases and J dropped 2; count of bases not matched to a gene: 5. CDR3 sequence reads: CASSYWTGQETQYF. The CDR3 nucleotides read TGCGCCAGCAGCTATTGGACAGGACAAGAGACCCAGTACTTC.

V usage is TRBV5-1 and J usage is TRBJ2-1; D might be TRBD1 or TRBD2, each matching 5 bases. This CDR3 region has 16 residues. CDR1 and CDR2 (germline): SGHRS, YFSETQ. Trimming stripped 4 bases from V and 1 base from J, with 15 bases between. The CDR3 region is CASSPTGTQSYNEQFF. The CDR3 DNA reads as TGCGCCAGCAGCCCTACCGGGACCCAATCCTACAATGAGCAGTTCTTC.

This chain joins TRBV15 and TRBJ2-3, with 12 bases identical to TRBD1. The CDR3 extends over 15 amino acids. V lost 3 bases and J lost 4; bases outside the gene matches: 2. From germline, CDR1 is LNHNV and CDR2 YYDKDF (reference sequence). CDR3 in DNA: TGTGCCACCAGCAGGGGACAGGGGGCAGCAGATACGCAGTATTTT. It translates to CATSRGQGAADTQYF.

The rearrangement uses TRBV5-4 and TRBJ2-1; 8 nucleotides agree with TRBD2. CDR1 and CDR2 (germline): SGHNT, YYREEE (reference sequence). After removal of 0 bases from V and 4 bases from J, the junction contained 12 bases not matched to a gene. The CDR3 extends over 18 amino acids. Written as DNA, the CDR3 is TGTGCCAGCAGCTTGGGATTCTATAGCGGGATAGAGTACAATGAGCAGTTCTTC. It specifies CASSLGFYSGIEYNEQFF. The full variable domain, with the rest looked up from reference TRBV5-4 and TRBJ2-1, is ETGVTQSPTHLIKTRGQQVTLRCSSQSGHNTVSWYQQALGQGPQFIFQYYREEENGRGNFPPRFSGLQFPNYSSELNVNALELDDSALYLCASSLGFYSGIEYNEQFFGPGTRLTVL.

The chain joins TRBV10-1 to TRBJ2-1; 9 nucleotides agree with TRBD1. In germline, CDR1 is WNHNN, CDR2 SYGVQD (reference sequence). The CDR3 extends over 15 amino acids. V was clipped by 6 bases and J by 8 bases; unmatched bases: 11. The CDR3, as DNA: TGCGCCAGCAGCTCGAACAGGGGGCACATGGATGAGCAGTTCTTC. As protein: CASSSNRGHMDEQFF.

The rearrangement links TRBV5-1 to TRBJ1-5; D is perhaps TRBD1 (5 bases). Germline-derived CDR1 and CDR2 are SGHRS and YFSETQ. The ends were cut back, 0 bases at V and 8 bases at J, with 12 bases in the middle. CDR3 size: 14 residues. The chain's CDR3 is CASSLEGLREPQHF. DNA for the CDR3: TGCGCCAGCAGCTTGGAGGGGCTCCGGGAGCCCCAGCATTTT.

The J gene is TRBJ2-1, the V gene TRBV6-1, with D perhaps being TRBD1 or TRBD2 (5 bases each). The CDR3 runs 15 residues. V gave up 5 bases and J gave up 6 bases, with 17 bases separating them. CDR1 MNHNS and CDR2 SASEGT come from the germline V gene. The CDR3 bases are TGTGCCAGCAGTCCAGAACCCGCTGGGGGCAATGAGCAGTTCTTC. This translates into CASSPEPAGGNEQFF.

The chain employs TRBV30 and TRBJ2-1, with 12 bases identical to TRBD2. This CDR3 spans 14 amino acids. J lost 7 bases, V lost 0 bases, and 1 base had no gene match. The germline V gene encodes CDR1 GTSNPN and CDR2 SVGIG (reference sequence). The CDR3 loop is CAWSVTSGRNEQFF. Written as DNA, the CDR3 is TGTGCCTGGAGTGTCACTAGCGGGAGGAATGAGCAGTTCTTC.

In its sample, this clone was seen once. V is TRBV28 and J is TRBJ1-6; no definite D call. Trimming pared 6 bases from V and 10 bases from J, leaving 22 bases between. Germline CDR1 is MDHEN and CDR2 is SYDVKM. This CDR3 is 16 amino acids long. CDR3 DNA sequence: TGTGCCAGCAGGCAGGTCTCCGGAGTGGACGGATCACCCCTCCACTTT. Translated: CASRQVSGVDGSPLHF.

This clone has a single count. The CDR3 DNA reads TGCGCCAGCAGCCCAGAGGGGCGAACCACTGAAGCTTTCTTT. It specifies CASSPEGRTTEAFF. The gene calls are TRBV5-1 and TRBJ1-1, with D perhaps matching TRBD1 (5 bases). This CDR3 is 14 amino acids long. The germline gives CDR1 SGHRS, CDR2 YFSETQ. V lost 4 bases, J lost 4 bases, and 14 bases lay in between.

V is TRBV7-3 and J is TRBJ2-1, with 7 bases aligning to TRBD2. Germline CDR1 SGHTA, CDR2 FQGTGA. J lost 2 bases, V lost 2 bases, and 6 bases had no gene match. This CDR3 is 16 amino acids long. The CDR3 nucleotides read TGTGCCAGCAGCTTAGGGGGAGGGCCTCCCTACAATGAGCAGTTCTTC. Its protein is CASSLGGGPPYNEQFF.

The chain combines TRBV15 with TRBJ2-3, with 7 positions matching TRBD1. V lost 1 base, J lost 0 bases, and 10 bases stayed unmatched. The CDR3 covers 18 residues. Germline V gene lookup returns CDR1 LNHNV and CDR2 YYDKDF (reference sequence). CDR3 sequence: CATSRGRGQRDSTDTQYF. CDR3 DNA sequence: TGTGCCACCAGCAGAGGCCGGGGACAGAGAGATAGCACAGATACGCAGTATTTT.

The chain employs TRBV6-1 and TRBJ1-2, with no clear D. This CDR3 has 16 amino acids. The germline V and J ends were trimmed by 3 bases and 1 base, with 15 bases remaining between them. CDR1 MNHNS and CDR2 SASEGT come from the germline V gene. CDR3 region: CASSEAPALLNYGYTF. CDR3 nucleotide sequence: TGTGCCAGCAGTGAGGCACCCGCCCTACTTAACTATGGCTACACCTTC.

This chain links TRBV9 with TRBJ1-2; possibly TRBD1 for D (5 bases). Germline V gene sequence: CDR1 SGDLS, CDR2 YYNGEE. The CDR3 is made up of 14 amino acids. V was clipped by 0 bases and J by 4 bases, with 10 bases between them. Written as DNA, the CDR3 is TGTGCCAGCAGCGTAGCGGGGGGTACCTATGGCTACACCTTC. It is translated as CASSVAGGTYGYTF.

The chain is built from TRBV28 and TRBJ2-1; 7 bases map to TRBD2. In germline, CDR1 is MDHEN, CDR2 SYDVKM. V dropped 5 bases and J dropped 10; count of bases not matched to a gene: 5. The CDR3 length is 12 residues. The CDR3 nucleotides read TGTGCCAGCAGTCCCGGGGGGTACGAGCAGTTCTTC. It codes for CASSPGGYEQFF. Together with reference TRBV28 and TRBJ2-1, the CDR3 gives the full variable domain: DVKVTQSSRYLVKRTGEKVFLECVQDMDHENMFWYRQDPGLGLRLIYFSYDVKMKEKGDIPEGYSVSREKKERFSLILESASTNQTSMYLCASSPGGYEQFFGPGTRLTVL.

V and J are TRBV29-1 and TRBJ2-1; 10 positions agree with TRBD2. Germline values: CDR1 SQVTM, CDR2 ANQGSEA. V trimming: 3 bases; J trimming: 4 bases; junction bases outside the gene matches: 3. The CDR3 is 14 residues long. Here the CDR3 DNA reads TGCAGCGTTGACGGACTAGCGGTATACAATGAGCAGTTCTTC. It encodes CSVDGLAVYNEQFF.

V and J are TRBV19 and TRBJ1-5; 9 bases are a match to TRBD1. The V and J ends lost 6 bases and 3 bases, in that order; junction bases with no gene match: 6. This CDR3 is built from 15 residues. Per germline, CDR1 LNHDA and CDR2 SQIVND (reference sequence). Written as DNA, the CDR3 is TGTGCCAGTAGGACCGGGACAGGGATCAATCAGCCCCAGCATTTT. Its translation: CASRTGTGINQPQHF.

This chain uses TRBV6-5 with TRBJ1-1, with unresolved D. The CDR3 is 12 amino acids. V lost 2 bases and J lost 5, with 6 bases in between. The V gene's germline CDR1 is MNHEY and CDR2 SVGAGI. The CDR3 loop reads CASSYGRTEAFF. Here the CDR3 DNA reads TGTGCCAGCAGTTACGGACGGACTGAAGCTTTCTTT.

The chain uses TRBV27 and TRBJ2-5; D is unresolved. The CDR3 covers 14 residues. V lost 1 base and J 0 bases, leaving 6 bases between the germline ends. The germline CDR1 and CDR2 sequences are MNHEY and SMNVEV (reference sequence). The CDR3 DNA is TGTGCCAGCAGTTTATACCCTAACCAAGAGACCCAGTACTTC. Translation: CASSLYPNQETQYF.

V gene TRBV27 combines with J gene TRBJ2-7; 10 bases line up with TRBD2. The CDR3 totals 18 residues. Germline CDR1 is MNHEY and CDR2 is SMNVEV (reference sequence). V shed 6 bases, J shed 2 bases, and the junction held 16 bases outside the gene matches. The CDR3 region is CASRALAGVKGVTYEQYF. The CDR3 DNA reads as TGTGCCAGCAGAGCGCTAGCGGGAGTTAAAGGGGTAACCTACGAGCAGTACTTC.

The genes are TRBV19 and TRBJ2-3, with D perhaps matching TRBD2 (6 bases). This CDR3 has 13 residues. Trimming removed 8 bases from V and 4 bases from J, with 13 bases in between. Germline V gene lookup returns CDR1 LNHDA and CDR2 SQIVND (reference sequence). The CDR3 DNA is TGTGCCAGTTCAGAGCGGGTTTCAGATACGCAGTATTTT. It is translated as CASSERVSDTQYF.